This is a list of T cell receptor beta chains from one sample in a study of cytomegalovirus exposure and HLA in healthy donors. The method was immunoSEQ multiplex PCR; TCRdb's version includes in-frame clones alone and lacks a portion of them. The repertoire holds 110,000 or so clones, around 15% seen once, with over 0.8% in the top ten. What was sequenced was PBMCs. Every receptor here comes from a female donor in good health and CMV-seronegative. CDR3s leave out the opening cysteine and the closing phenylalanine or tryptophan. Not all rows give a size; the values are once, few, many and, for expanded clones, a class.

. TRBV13 ASSISGGRHEAF
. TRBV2 ASSEQRTAGNQPQH
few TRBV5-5 ASSPLQVVTDQPQH
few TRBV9 ASSPRTGKGSDTQY
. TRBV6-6 ASSLTEEKLF
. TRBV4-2 ASSPTFGGREQY
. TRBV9 ASSVQDSGNTIY
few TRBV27 ASSFAGGWYGYT
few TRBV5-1 ASRRRSGDGGSEAF
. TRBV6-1 ASRGQGPYGYT
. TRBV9 ASSVDPQNTEAF
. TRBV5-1 ASSIGQLANYGYT
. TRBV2 ASSPGTGQPQH
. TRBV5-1 ASSLDGGTANYGYT
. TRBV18 ASSPPGQLSYEQY
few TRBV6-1 ASSDQVVGNTIY
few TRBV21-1 ASYRTGAPTAEAF
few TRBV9 ASRETGGSGSPLH
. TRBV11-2 ASSFQTANYGYT
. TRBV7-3 ASSFTSGRAAEQF
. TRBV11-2 ASSLDPGRANTIY
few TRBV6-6 ASSYYTGAQETQY
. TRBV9 ASSVGGTTYEQY
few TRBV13 ASSFRTRTITDTQY
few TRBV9 ASSDGGSNQPQH
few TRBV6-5 ASSYIRGPGQPQH
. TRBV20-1 SARQAGELF
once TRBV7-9 ASSLTRDNEKLF
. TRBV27 ASSRRQGVIEKLF
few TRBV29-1 SVEGELAGYNEQF
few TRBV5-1 ASTVAGPQETQY
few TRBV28 ASRGLAGGRTGELF
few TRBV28 ASSLSGTGGEQY
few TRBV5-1 ASSLDQSGEAF
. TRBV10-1 ASRRTGPYGYT
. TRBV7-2 ASSPIMTAIYGYT
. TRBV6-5 ASRRTSGVGQY
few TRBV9 ASSDRGLMPGANVLT
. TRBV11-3 ASSPTGQGAETQY
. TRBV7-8 ATSNPPGGPQH
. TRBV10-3 AISARTDQPQH
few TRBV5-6 ASMVRGNQPQH
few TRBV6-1 ASSEVGTEAF
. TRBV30 AWSGEYTEAF
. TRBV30 AWKNSGAYEQY
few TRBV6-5 ASSYWRKPQH
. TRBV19 ASSGRGLMNTEAF
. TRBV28 ASSRLYRITSTDTQY